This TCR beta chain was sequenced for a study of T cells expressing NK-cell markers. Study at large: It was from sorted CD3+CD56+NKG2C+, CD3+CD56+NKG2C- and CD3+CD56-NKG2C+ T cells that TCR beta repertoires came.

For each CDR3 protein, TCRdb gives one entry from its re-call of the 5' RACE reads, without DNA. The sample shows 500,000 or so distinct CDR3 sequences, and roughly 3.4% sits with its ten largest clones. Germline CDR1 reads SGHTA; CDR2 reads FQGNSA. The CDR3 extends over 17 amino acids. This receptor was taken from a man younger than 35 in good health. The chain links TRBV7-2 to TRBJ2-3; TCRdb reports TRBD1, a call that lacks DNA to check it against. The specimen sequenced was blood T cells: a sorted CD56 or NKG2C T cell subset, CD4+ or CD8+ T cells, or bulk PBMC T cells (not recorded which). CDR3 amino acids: CASSPRRGRGFTDTQYF.